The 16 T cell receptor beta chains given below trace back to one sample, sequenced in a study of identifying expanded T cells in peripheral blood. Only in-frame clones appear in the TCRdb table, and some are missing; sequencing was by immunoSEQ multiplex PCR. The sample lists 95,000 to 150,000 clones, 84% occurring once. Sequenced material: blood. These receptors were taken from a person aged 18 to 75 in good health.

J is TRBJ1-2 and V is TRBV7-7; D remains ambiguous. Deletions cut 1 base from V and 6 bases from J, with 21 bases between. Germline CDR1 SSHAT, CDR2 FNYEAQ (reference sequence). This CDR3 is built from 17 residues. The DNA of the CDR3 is TGTGCCAGCAGCTTAGTCGGGGTGTTGAGGAGTTCGAATGGCTACACCTTC. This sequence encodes CASSLVGVLRSSNGYTF.

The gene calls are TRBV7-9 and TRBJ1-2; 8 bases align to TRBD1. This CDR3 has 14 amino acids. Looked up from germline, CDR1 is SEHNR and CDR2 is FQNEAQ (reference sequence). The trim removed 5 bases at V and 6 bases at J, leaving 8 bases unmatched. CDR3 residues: CASSNQGAANGYTF. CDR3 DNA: TGTGCCAGCAGCAATCAGGGGGCGGCGAATGGCTACACCTTC.

Written as DNA, the CDR3 is TGCATCGTACAGGGTAGAGAGACCCAGTACTTC. It specifies CIVQGRETQYF. This chain uses TRBV29-1 with TRBJ2-5, with a possible D match to TRBD1 (6 bases). CDR3 length: 11 amino acids. Germline CDR1 and CDR2: SQVTM and ANQGSEA.

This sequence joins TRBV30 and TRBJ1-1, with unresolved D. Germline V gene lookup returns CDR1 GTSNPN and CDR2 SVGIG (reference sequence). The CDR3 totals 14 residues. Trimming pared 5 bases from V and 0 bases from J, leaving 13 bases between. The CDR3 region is CAWALVVMNTEAFF. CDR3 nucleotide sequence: TGTGCCTGGGCCTTGGTGGTCATGAACACTGAAGCTTTCTTT.

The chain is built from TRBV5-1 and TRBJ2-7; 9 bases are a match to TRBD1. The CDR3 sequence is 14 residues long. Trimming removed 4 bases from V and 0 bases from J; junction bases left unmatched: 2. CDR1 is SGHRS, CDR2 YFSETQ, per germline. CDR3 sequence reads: CASSRDRVSYEQYF. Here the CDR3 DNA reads TGCGCCAGCAGCCGGGACAGGGTCTCCTACGAGCAGTACTTC.

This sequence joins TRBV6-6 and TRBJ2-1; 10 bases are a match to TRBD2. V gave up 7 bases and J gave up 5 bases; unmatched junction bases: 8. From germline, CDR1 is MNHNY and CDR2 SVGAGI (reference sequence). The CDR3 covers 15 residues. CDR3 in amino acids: CASINGLAGDNEQFF. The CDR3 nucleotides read TGTGCCAGCATCAACGGGCTAGCGGGGGACAATGAGCAGTTCTTC.

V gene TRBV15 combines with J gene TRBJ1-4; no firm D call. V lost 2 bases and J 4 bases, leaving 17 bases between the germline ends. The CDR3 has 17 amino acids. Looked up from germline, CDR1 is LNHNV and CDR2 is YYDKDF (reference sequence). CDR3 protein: CATSRTPAGSFNEKLFF. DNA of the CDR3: TGTGCCACCAGCAGAACCCCTGCGGGGTCCTTTAATGAAAAACTGTTTTTT.

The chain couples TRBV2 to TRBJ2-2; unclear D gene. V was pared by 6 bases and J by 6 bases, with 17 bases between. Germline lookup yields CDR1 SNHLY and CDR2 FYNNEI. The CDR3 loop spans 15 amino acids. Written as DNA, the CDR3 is TGTGCCAGCAGCCAAGGCTTCCAGGTCGCCGGGGAGCTGTTTTTT. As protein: CASSQGFQVAGELFF. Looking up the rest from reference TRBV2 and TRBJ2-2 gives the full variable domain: EPEVTQTPSHQVTQMGQEVILRCVPISNHLYFYWYRQILGQKVEFLVSFYNNEISEKSEIFDDQFSVERPDGSNFTLKIRSTKLEDSAMYFCASSQGFQVAGELFFGEGSRLTVL.

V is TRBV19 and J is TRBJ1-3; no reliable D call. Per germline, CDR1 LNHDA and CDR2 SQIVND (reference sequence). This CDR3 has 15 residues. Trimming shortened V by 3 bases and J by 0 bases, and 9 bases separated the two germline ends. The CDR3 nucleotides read TGTGCCAGTAGTATGCCAGGAGACTCTGGAAACACCATATATTTT. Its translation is CASSMPGDSGNTIYF.

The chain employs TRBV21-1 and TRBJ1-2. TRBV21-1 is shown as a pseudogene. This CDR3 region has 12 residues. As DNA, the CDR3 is TGTGCCAGCGGCAGGTGGAACTATGGCTACACCTTC. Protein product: CASGRWNYGYTF.

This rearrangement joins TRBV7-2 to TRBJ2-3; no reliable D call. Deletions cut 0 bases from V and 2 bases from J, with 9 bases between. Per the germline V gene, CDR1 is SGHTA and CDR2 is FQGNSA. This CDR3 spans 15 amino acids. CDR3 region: CASSLAGGITDTQYF. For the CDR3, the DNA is TGTGCCAGCAGCTTAGCAGGCGGAATCACAGATACGCAGTATTTT.

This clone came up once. Written as DNA, the CDR3 is TGTGCCAGCAGACTCCGGGACAATTATGGCTACACCTTC. This codes for CASRLRDNYGYTF. The chain is built from TRBV5-4 and TRBJ1-2; the D gene is possibly TRBD1 (6 bases). V was pared by 5 bases and J by 5 bases, with 13 bases between. CDR3 length: 13 amino acids. Germline V gives CDR1 SGHNT, CDR2 YYREEE (reference sequence).

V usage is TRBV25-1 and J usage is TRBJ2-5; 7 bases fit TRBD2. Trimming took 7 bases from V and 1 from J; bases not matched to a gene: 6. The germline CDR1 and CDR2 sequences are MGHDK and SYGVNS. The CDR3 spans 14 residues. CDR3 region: CASTSSGGQETQYF. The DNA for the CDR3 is TGTGCCAGCACTAGTTCGGGGGGCCAAGAGACCCAGTACTTC. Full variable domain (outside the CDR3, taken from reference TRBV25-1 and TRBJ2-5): EADIYQTPRYLVIGTGKKITLECSQTMGHDKMYWYQQDPGMELHLIHYSYGVNSTEKGDLSSESTVSRIRTEHFPLTLESARPSHTSQYLCASTSSGGQETQYFGPGTRLLVL.

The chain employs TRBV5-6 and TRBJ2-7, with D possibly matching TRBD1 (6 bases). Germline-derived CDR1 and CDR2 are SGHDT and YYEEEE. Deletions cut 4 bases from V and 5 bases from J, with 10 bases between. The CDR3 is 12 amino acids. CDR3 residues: CASSVNRDEQYF. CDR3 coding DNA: TGTGCCAGCAGCGTAAACAGGGACGAGCAGTACTTC. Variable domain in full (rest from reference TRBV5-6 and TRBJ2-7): DAGVTQSPTHLIKTRGQQVTLRCSPKSGHDTVSWYQQALGQGPQFIFQYYEEEERQRGNFPDRFSGHQFPNYSSELNVNALLLGDSALYLCASSVNRDEQYFGPGTRLTVT.

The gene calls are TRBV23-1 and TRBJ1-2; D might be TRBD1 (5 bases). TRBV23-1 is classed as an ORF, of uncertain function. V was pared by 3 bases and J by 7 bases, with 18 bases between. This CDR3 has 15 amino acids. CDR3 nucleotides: TGCGCCAGCAGTCAGCTTATGGACACCCGTTGTGGCTACACCTTC. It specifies CASSQLMDTRCGYTF.

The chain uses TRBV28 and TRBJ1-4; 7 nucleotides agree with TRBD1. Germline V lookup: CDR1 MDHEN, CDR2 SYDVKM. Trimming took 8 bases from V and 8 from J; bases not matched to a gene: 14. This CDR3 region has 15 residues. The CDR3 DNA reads TGTGCCAGCTCTACAGGGGCCCTTGGGGAAGAAAAACTGTTTTTT. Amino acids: CASSTGALGEEKLFF.